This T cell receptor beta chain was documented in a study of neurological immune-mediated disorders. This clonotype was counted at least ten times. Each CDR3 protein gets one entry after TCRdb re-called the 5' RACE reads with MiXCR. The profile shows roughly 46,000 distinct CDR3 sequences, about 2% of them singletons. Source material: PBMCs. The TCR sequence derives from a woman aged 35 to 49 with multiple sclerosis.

DNA of the CDR3: TGTGCCAGCAGCTTAGCGCTATGGGTGGGCAATGAGCAGTTCTTC. As protein: CASSLALWVGNEQFF. The chain uses TRBV7-8 and TRBJ2-1; no firm D call. The CDR3 spans 15 residues. The germline CDR1 and CDR2 sequences are SGHVS and FQNEAQ. The V end lost 0 bases, the J end lost 6 bases, and 12 bases lay between the germline ends.